Presented here are 30 T cell receptor beta chains from one specimen sequenced in a study of T cells after posttransplantation cyclophosphamide. Clones were sequenced by immunoSEQ multiplex PCR, and TCRdb holds only the in-frame ones, with some missing. The sample includes tens of thousands of clones, around 94% of them seen just once. The sequencing input was PBMCs. The receptors stem from a woman in her 50s in good health and a related stem cell transplant donor.

This chain uses TRBV5-1 with TRBJ2-7; D is possibly TRBD1 (6 bases). The V gene lost 6 bases and the J gene lost 4 bases, with 14 bases spanning the gap. CDR3 size: 13 residues. Germline loops: CDR1 SGHRS, CDR2 YFSETQ. The CDR3 DNA reads TGCGCCAGCAACTGGGGGCGCCTGTACGAGCAGTACTTC. Its translation is CASNWGRLYEQYF.

This rearrangement joins TRBV6-5 to TRBJ1-5; a possible D gene is TRBD1 (5 bases). Deletions cut 2 bases from V and 8 bases from J, with 13 bases between. Germline assignment: CDR1 MNHEY and CDR2 SVGAGI. CDR3 length equals 14 residues. CDR3 in DNA: TGTGCCAGCAGTTACGGGCAGGGCTATGAGCCCCAGCATTTT. This gives the protein CASSYGQGYEPQHF.

Here the CDR3 DNA reads TGCGCCAGCAGCTTGGGAGTAGCGGGGCACAATGAGCAGTTCTTC. Translated: CASSLGVAGHNEQFF. The J gene is TRBJ2-1, the V gene TRBV5-1; 8 positions match TRBD2. CDR1 is SGHRS and CDR2 is YFSETQ in the germline V gene. CDR3 length equals 15 residues. V was clipped by 0 bases and J by 5 bases; unmatched bases: 4.

This chain uses TRBV10-3 with TRBJ2-7, with TRBD2 as a possible D gene (6 bases). Germline values: CDR1 ENHRY, CDR2 SYGVKD. Trimming took off 4 bases at V and 0 bases at J, with 10 bases between the two ends. The CDR3 is 14 amino acids. CDR3 protein: CAISAGVNSYEQYF. Here the CDR3 DNA reads TGTGCCATCAGTGCGGGGGTGAACTCCTACGAGCAGTACTTC.

The chain has TRBV7-8 and TRBJ2-3, with 7 bases that match TRBD1. Germline assignment: CDR1 SGHVS and CDR2 FQNEAQ. CDR3 size: 14 residues. J was trimmed by 3 bases and V by 5 bases; bases with no gene match: 5. The CDR3 region has the DNA TGTGCCAGCAGCCGACAGGGAGCAACAGATACGCAGTATTTT. Its protein product is CASSRQGATDTQYF.

CDR3 DNA sequence: TGTGCCAGCCGAAACAGCCTTCAAGAGACCCAGTACTTC. As protein: CASRNSLQETQYF. V is TRBV6-6 and J is TRBJ2-5; D gene ambiguous. This CDR3 has 13 residues. V was clipped by 8 bases and J by 2 bases, with 12 bases between them. CDR1 is MNHNY, CDR2 SVGAGI, per germline (reference sequence).

The V and J genes are TRBV11-2 and TRBJ2-3; 8 nucleotides align to TRBD2. Germline CDR1 and CDR2: SGHAT and FQNNGV. The ends lost 0 bases at V and 5 bases at J; junction bases unmatched: 7. This CDR3 comprises 16 residues. DNA for the CDR3: TGTGCCAGCAGCTTAGAATACGGGGGGGCTGGAGATACGCAGTATTTT. Translated: CASSLEYGGAGDTQYF. Based on the CDR3 plus reference TRBV11-2 and TRBJ2-3, the full variable domain is EAGVAQSPRYKIIEKRQSVAFWCNPISGHATLYWYQQILGQGPKLLIQFQNNGVVDDSQLPKDRFSAERLKGVDSTLKIQPAKLEDSAVYLCASSLEYGGAGDTQYFGPGTRLTVL.

This sequence joins TRBV19 and TRBJ2-2; 9 nucleotides match TRBD2. Germline assignment: CDR1 LNHDA and CDR2 SQIVND (reference sequence). The CDR3 is 14 amino acids. V shed 8 bases, J shed 6 bases, and the junction held 7 bases outside the gene matches. The CDR3 sequence is CASRRGLAAGELFF. For the CDR3, the DNA is TGTGCCAGTCGTCGGGGACTAGCTGCCGGGGAGCTGTTTTTT.

J is TRBJ2-5 and V is TRBV7-8; 11 nucleotides align to TRBD2. V lost 5 bases to trimming and J lost 2 bases; unmatched junction nucleotides: 7. The length of the CDR3 is 16 residues. Per the germline V gene, CDR1 is SGHVS and CDR2 is FQNEAQ. CDR3 protein: CASSPRLAGLQETQYF. The CDR3 coding sequence is TGTGCCAGCAGCCCTCGACTAGCGGGGTTACAAGAGACCCAGTACTTC. Based on the CDR3 plus reference TRBV7-8 and TRBJ2-5, the full variable domain is GAGVSQSPRYKVAKRGQDVALRCDPISGHVSLFWYQQALGQGPEFLTYFQNEAQLDKSGLPSDRFFAERPEGSVSTLKIQRTQQEDSAVYLCASSPRLAGLQETQYFGPGTRLLVL.

The V call is TRBV19, the J call TRBJ1-1, with no clear D. Germline values: CDR1 LNHDA, CDR2 SQIVND (reference sequence). Trimming shortened V by 0 bases and J by 1 base, and 3 bases separated the two germline ends. CDR3 length: 13 residues. The CDR3 reads CASSIDRNTEAFF. The CDR3 DNA is TGTGCCAGTAGTATAGACAGGAACACTGAAGCTTTCTTT.

The chain combines TRBV4-1 with TRBJ2-1, with D maybe TRBD2 (5 bases). V gave up 1 base and J gave up 8 bases, with 18 bases separating them. Germline V gene lookup returns CDR1 MGHRA and CDR2 YSYEKL. This CDR3 has 16 amino acids. The CDR3 sequence: CASSQAAAAAFYEQFF. The CDR3 coding sequence is TGCGCCAGCAGCCAAGCAGCGGCGGCCGCGTTTTATGAGCAGTTCTTC.

Concerning this clone: Given a far larger clone just one base away, this is likely a sequencing read error. The same CDR3 arises from other DNA sequences in this sample as well. The CDR3 DNA follows: TGTGCCAGCAGTGAAGCCCCGGAAGGGGGCATTGGCTACACCTTC. As protein: CASSEAPEGGIGYTF. The chain combines TRBV6-1 with TRBJ1-2; the match to TRBD1 covers 7 bases. V dropped 0 bases and J dropped 7; count of bases not matched to a gene: 8. The CDR3 covers 15 residues. Germline CDR1 is MNHNS and CDR2 is SASEGT.

The CDR3 here is CASRAGTGVELRLGELFF. CDR3 nucleotides: TGTGCCAGCAGAGCCGGGACAGGGGTTGAACTGAGATTAGGGGAGCTGTTTTTT. The chain employs TRBV2 and TRBJ2-2, with 10 nucleotides matching TRBD1. V lost 6 bases and J lost 8; bases outside the gene matches: 18. The CDR3 has 18 residues. Germline CDR1 is SNHLY and CDR2 is FYNNEI. Together with reference TRBV2 and TRBJ2-2, the CDR3 gives the full variable domain: EPEVTQTPSHQVTQMGQEVILRCVPISNHLYFYWYRQILGQKVEFLVSFYNNEISEKSEIFDDQFSVERPDGSNFTLKIRSTKLEDSAMYFCASRAGTGVELRLGELFFGEGSRLTVL.

The chain recombines TRBV19 with TRBJ1-4; TRBD1 aligns across 11 bases. Germline trimming cut 8 bases from V and 8 bases from J; bases unmatched to any gene: 7. CDR3 size: 14 residues. CDR1 LNHDA and CDR2 SQIVND come from the germline V gene (reference sequence). The CDR3 here is CASGGTGGGEKLFF. The CDR3 bases are TGTGCCAGTGGAGGGACAGGGGGAGGGGAAAAACTGTTTTTT. Looking up the rest from reference TRBV19 and TRBJ1-4 gives the full variable domain: DGGITQSPKYLFRKEGQNVTLSCEQNLNHDAMYWYRQDPGQGLRLIYYSQIVNDFQKGDIAEGYSVSREKKESFPLTVTSAQKNPTAFYLCASGGTGGGEKLFFGSGTQLSVL.

The chain carries TRBV2 and TRBJ2-2; weak D call: TRBD2 (6 bases). V was trimmed by 6 bases and J by 2 bases, leaving 13 bases between them. Germline CDR1 and CDR2: SNHLY and FYNNEI. This CDR3 comprises 15 residues. CDR3: CASSDQGLNTGELFF. For the CDR3, the DNA is TGTGCCAGCAGCGATCAGGGACTCAACACCGGGGAGCTGTTTTTT.

The rearrangement links TRBV28 to TRBJ2-5, with D possibly being TRBD1 (5 bases). This CDR3 is 13 amino acids long. Per germline, CDR1 MDHEN and CDR2 SYDVKM. The V end lost 5 bases, the J end lost 0 bases, and 7 bases lay between the germline ends. The CDR3 coding sequence is TGTGCCAGCAGTATGGACAACCAAGAGACCCAGTACTTC. Its translation: CASSMDNQETQYF.

This chain joins TRBV11-1 and TRBJ1-2; perhaps TRBD1 as D (5 bases). This CDR3 spans 11 amino acids. The germline gives CDR1 SGHAT, CDR2 FQDESV (reference sequence). Between the trimmed V and J ends, which lost 4 bases and 8 bases, there was a span of 8 bases. The CDR3 spells CASSSNRGYTF. The CDR3 nucleotides read TGTGCCAGCAGCTCCAACAGGGGCTACACCTTC.

The chain combines TRBV6-5 with TRBJ1-5; 9 nucleotides align to TRBD1. The CDR3 totals 15 residues. Germline V gives CDR1 MNHEY, CDR2 SVGAGI. J was trimmed by 2 bases and V by 5 bases; bases with no gene match: 4. The CDR3 loop reads CASSGTGGRNQPQHF. The CDR3 bases are TGTGCCAGCAGTGGAACAGGGGGCCGCAATCAGCCCCAGCATTTT.

The chain couples TRBV7-9 to TRBJ2-2; 7 bases are a match to TRBD2. The CDR3 is 16 residues long. Trimming at V came to 1 base and at J to 1 base, leaving 3 bases not matched to a gene. The V gene's germline CDR1 is SEHNR and CDR2 FQNEAQ (reference sequence). In nucleotides, the CDR3 is TGTGCCAGCAGCTTAGTAGCGGGCCTGAACACCGGGGAGCTGTTTTTT. Its protein is CASSLVAGLNTGELFF. Together with reference TRBV7-9 and TRBJ2-2, the CDR3 gives the full variable domain: DTGVSQNPRHKITKRGQNVTFRCDPISEHNRLYWYRQTLGQGPEFLTYFQNEAQLEKSRLLSDRFSAERPKGSFSTLEIQRTEQGDSAMYLCASSLVAGLNTGELFFGEGSRLTVL.

The chain has TRBV28 and TRBJ1-2, with D perhaps TRBD1 (6 bases). Between the trimmed V and J ends, which lost 8 bases and 6 bases, there was a span of 13 bases. Per the germline V gene, CDR1 is MDHEN and CDR2 is SYDVKM. This CDR3 has 12 residues. The CDR3 region has the DNA TGTGCCAGCTCTTATCAGGGGAATGGCTACACCTTC. Translated, it gives CASSYQGNGYTF.

J is TRBJ2-1 and V is TRBV6-5; the D is unclear. V was trimmed by 6 bases and J by 7 bases, leaving 7 bases between them. The CDR3 length is 11 residues. Germline V CDR1 and CDR2: MNHEY, SVGAGI. CDR3 nucleotide sequence: TGTGCCAGCAGACTATTGAATGAGCAGTTCTTC. The encoded protein is CASRLLNEQFF.

The V call is TRBV5-6, the J call TRBJ2-2, with D unresolved. In germline, CDR1 is SGHDT, CDR2 YYEEEE. The CDR3 has 17 amino acids. V gave up 4 bases and J gave up 2 bases, with 18 bases separating them. The CDR3 DNA reads as TGTGCCAGCAGCCAAGATCGTGCTACCCTAAACACCGGGGAGCTGTTTTTT. It is translated as CASSQDRATLNTGELFF.

V usage is TRBV28 and J usage is TRBJ1-3; 8 positions match TRBD1. The J segment lost 0 bases and the V segment lost 4 bases, leaving 5 bases of the junction unmatched. Per the germline V gene, CDR1 is MDHEN and CDR2 is SYDVKM. The CDR3 has 16 residues. The CDR3 DNA is TGTGCCAGCAGTTCTTTTGGACAGGGCTCTGGAAACACCATATATTTT. This encodes CASSSFGQGSGNTIYF.

V gene TRBV6-1 combines with J gene TRBJ2-3, with 8 bases lining up with TRBD1. The germline V gene has CDR1 MNHNS and CDR2 SASEGT. The CDR3 runs to 17 residues. Trimming removed 3 bases from V and 4 bases from J; junction bases left unmatched: 12. The DNA of the CDR3 is TGTGCCAGCAGTGAGGGGACAGGCGGAAGGGGCCCAGATACGCAGTATTTT. Protein sequence: CASSEGTGGRGPDTQYF.

The CDR3 sequence is CASSLLAGSGLEQYF. CDR3 nucleotides: TGTGCCAGCAGTTTATTAGCGGGGTCGGGGTTGGAGCAGTACTTC. V is TRBV6-5 and J is TRBJ2-7, with 8 bases matching TRBD2. J was trimmed by 7 bases and V by 4 bases; bases with no gene match: 12. Per the germline V gene, CDR1 is MNHEY and CDR2 is SVGAGI. The CDR3 has 15 amino acids.

The chain carries TRBV28 and TRBJ1-5; a weak D match, TRBD1 (6 bases). Germline CDR1 is MDHEN and CDR2 is SYDVKM. V lost 5 bases to trimming and J lost 3 bases, with 14 bases between them. The CDR3 spans 15 residues. The CDR3, as DNA: TGTGCCAGCAGTAAGGCGGGGGGCTTCAATCAGCCCCAGCATTTT. Protein sequence: CASSKAGGFNQPQHF.

The rearrangement joins TRBV10-3 to TRBJ2-5; D gene ambiguous. With the DNA end fitting TRBJ2-7 better, the J assignment may be wrong. CDR3 length: 11 amino acids. The V gene's germline CDR1 is ENHRY and CDR2 SYGVKD. The CDR3 nucleotides read TGTGCCATCAGGAGAACCTACGAGCAGTACTTC. Its protein is CAIRRTYEQYF.

The V gene is TRBV27, the J gene TRBJ2-7; D might be TRBD2 (6 bases). V was clipped by 7 bases and J by 2 bases, with 18 bases between them. This CDR3 has 15 amino acids. The germline CDR1 and CDR2 sequences are MNHEY and SMNVEV (reference sequence). CDR3 loop: CASKERDSSTYEQYF. The CDR3 DNA follows: TGTGCCAGCAAGGAACGGGACTCATCAACCTACGAGCAGTACTTC.

The V call is TRBV6-5, the J call TRBJ2-7; 10 bases align to TRBD2. CDR3 length: 15 residues. CDR1 is MNHEY and CDR2 is SVGAGI in the germline V gene. Trimming took 4 bases from V and 3 from J; bases not matched to a gene: 6. Here the CDR3 DNA reads TGTGCCAGCAGTTCCTCAGCGGGGGGGGTCTACGAGCAGTACTTC. The encoded protein is CASSSSAGGVYEQYF.

The V and J genes are TRBV7-3 and TRBJ1-1, with 8 bases aligning to TRBD1. The V and J ends lost 5 bases and 11 bases, in that order; junction bases with no gene match: 10. Germline V gene lookup returns CDR1 SGHTA and CDR2 FQGTGA. The CDR3 totals 13 residues. CDR3 sequence: CASSNGQGERAFF. The CDR3 DNA sequence: TGTGCCAGCAGCAACGGACAGGGTGAGCGGGCTTTCTTT.